The next 30 T cell receptor beta chains were all read from a single sample in a study of T cells in Graves' hyperthyroidism and ophthalmopathy. Authors of the study amplified TCR beta CDR3 regions from RNA transcripts. A set of HTBI primers served as the primers for a first-round RT-PCR of the TCR CDR3. Each CDR3 protein is one row after TCRdb ran MiXCR on the multiplex PCR reads. The table lists nearly 600,000 distinct CDR3 sequences, approximately 14% of them singletons. Sequencing was done on a sample of blood. These receptors all come from a woman under 30 with Graves' ophthalmopathy.

The table lists this clonotype with many counts. J is TRBJ2-5 and V is TRBV7-8; D is unresolved. The V end lost 0 bases, the J end lost 5 bases, and 10 bases lay between the germline ends. The CDR3 sequence is 14 residues long. Germline CDR1 SGHVS, CDR2 FQNEAQ. The CDR3 loop is CASSLAVGHETQYF. The CDR3 nucleotides are TGTGCCAGCAGCTTAGCGGTCGGGCATGAGACCCAGTACTTC.

As to this clonotype: At one end, the junction sequence differs from germline, possibly due to a read error. The V gene is TRBV4-1, the J gene TRBJ2-2; D possibly corresponds to TRBD1 (6 bases). This CDR3 has 15 residues. From germline, CDR1 is MGHRA and CDR2 YSYEKL. The chain's CDR3 is CASRYRDPNAGELFF. In DNA form, the CDR3 reads TGCGCCAGCAGGTACAGGGACCCGAACGCCGGGGAGCTGTTTTTT.

The sample holds many counts of this clonotype. The chain recombines TRBV7-9 with TRBJ2-7; 8 nucleotides match TRBD1. This CDR3 region has 16 residues. Losses at the gene ends were 5 bases for V and 3 bases for J; bases not matched to a gene: 12. Germline CDR1 is SEHNR and CDR2 is FQNEAQ (reference sequence). CDR3 in DNA: TGTGCCAGCAGCGCCTCCCGCAGCACAGGGGGCTACGAGCAGTACTTC. Translating it yields CASSASRSTGGYEQYF.

This chain connects TRBV2 to TRBJ1-3; possibly TRBD1 for D (5 bases). V lost 3 bases to trimming and J lost 0 bases, with 12 bases between them. CDR1 and CDR2 from the germline V gene are SNHLY and FYNNEI. This CDR3 spans 16 amino acids. The DNA of the CDR3 is TGTGCCAGCAGTGATATGGGGCTCGTCTCTGGAAACACCATATATTTT. As protein: CASSDMGLVSGNTIYF.

This clonotype was found many times. The rearrangement joins TRBV20-1 to TRBJ2-4, with D perhaps matching TRBD2 (10 bases). The CDR3 has 17 residues. CDR1 is DFQATT, CDR2 SNEGSKA, per germline (reference sequence). V lost 6 bases, J lost 1 base, and 22 bases lay in between. For the CDR3, the DNA is TGCAGTGCACAGGGGGCTAGCGGGAGCGGGGCCAAAAACATTCAGTACTTC. Encoded protein: CSAQGASGSGAKNIQYF.

The sample holds many counts of this clonotype. This sequence joins TRBV11-2 and TRBJ2-4; TRBD2 agrees at 12 bases. V lost 5 bases, J lost 7 bases, and 9 bases stayed unmatched. CDR1 and CDR2 (germline): SGHAT, FQNNGV. The CDR3 is 16 amino acids. The CDR3: CASSHRLAGALNIQYF. Here the CDR3 DNA reads TGTGCCAGCAGCCATCGACTAGCGGGAGCATTGAACATTCAGTACTTC.

In its sample, this clonotype was seen many times. The CDR3 loop reads CASSLSDSTDTQYF. Here the CDR3 DNA reads TGTGCCAGCAGTTTATCGGATTCCACAGATACGCAGTATTTT. The J gene is TRBJ2-3, the V gene TRBV27; D not resolved. The V and J ends lost 0 bases and 2 bases respectively, with 6 bases between them. Per the germline V gene, CDR1 is MNHEY and CDR2 is SMNVEV (reference sequence). The length of the CDR3 is 14 residues.

This clonotype was found many times. V and J are TRBV29-1 and TRBJ2-1, with 9 bases aligning to TRBD1. Losses at the gene ends were 3 bases for V and 0 bases for J; bases not matched to a gene: 12. The germline gives CDR1 SQVTM, CDR2 ANQGSEA. The CDR3 consists of 18 residues. CDR3 nucleotide sequence: TGCAGCGTTGACGGGACAGGGAGGTTCGGGAGCTCCTACAATGAGCAGTTCTTC. It codes for CSVDGTGRFGSSYNEQFF.

The chain recombines TRBV5-1 with TRBJ1-3; tentative D call: TRBD1 (5 bases). This CDR3 is 17 amino acids long. V was clipped by 4 bases and J by 3 bases, with 20 bases between them. Germline V lookup: CDR1 SGHRS, CDR2 YFSETQ. In nucleotides, the CDR3 is TGCGCCAGCAGCCCAAATCCTTTGACAGTTGTTGGAAACACCATATATTTT. Protein: CASSPNPLTVVGNTIYF.

In DNA form, the CDR3 reads TGCGCCAGCAGTCCAGGGGTTCGTCGGTGGGAGCAGTCTCCAAGCTCCTACAATGAGCAGTTCTTC. Translation: CASSPGVRRWEQSPSSYNEQFF. V usage is TRBV4-3 and J usage is TRBJ2-1; TRBD1 might be the D (6 bases). The CDR3 has 22 amino acids. V gave up 6 bases and J gave up 0 bases, with 33 bases separating them. The germline V gene encodes CDR1 LGHNA and CDR2 YSLEER.

This sequence joins TRBV2 and TRBJ2-2, with a possible D match to TRBD1 (5 bases). The V gene lost 1 base and the J gene lost 7 bases, with 16 bases spanning the gap. This CDR3 is built from 16 residues. Germline CDR1 and CDR2: SNHLY and FYNNEI. The CDR3 spells CASSEGRVSHGGELFF. The CDR3 DNA is TGTGCCAGCAGTGAAGGCAGGGTATCGCATGGCGGGGAGCTGTTTTTT.

This clonotype was picked up many times. This chain links TRBV18 with TRBJ2-7, with D uncertain. The CDR3 is 13 amino acids. CDR1 is KGHSH, CDR2 LQKENI, per germline. The V end was cut by 3 bases, the J end by 4 bases, with 10 bases between. The CDR3 region is CASSPAGAYEQYF. The CDR3 region has the DNA TGTGCCAGCTCACCGGCAGGTGCGTACGAGCAGTACTTC.

The table lists this clonotype with many counts. This chain joins TRBV6-2 or TRBV6-3 and TRBJ2-7, with 8 bases aligning to TRBD2. The junction had 6 bases not matched to a gene; V was cut back by 2 bases and J by 3 bases. Germline V lookup: CDR1 MNHEY, CDR2 SVGEGT. This CDR3 is 15 amino acids long. CDR3 DNA sequence: TGTGCCAGCAGTTACCTCTCACTAGCGGACTACGAGCAGTACTTC. Its translation: CASSYLSLADYEQYF.

In its sample, this clonotype was seen a few times. The chain joins TRBV5-1 to TRBJ2-2, with a possible D match to TRBD2 (6 bases). This CDR3 region has 15 residues. The germline V and J ends were trimmed by 0 bases and 3 bases, with 9 bases remaining between them. From germline, CDR1 is SGHRS and CDR2 YFSETQ. CDR3 in DNA: TGCGCCAGCAGCTTGGAAGGAGGGCACACCGGGGAGCTGTTTTTT. This gives the protein CASSLEGGHTGELFF.

The sample holds many counts of this clonotype. V gene TRBV18 combines with J gene TRBJ2-5; D may be TRBD1 (5 bases). This CDR3 comprises 12 residues. V lost 4 bases and J 2 bases, leaving 5 bases between the germline ends. Per the germline V gene, CDR1 is KGHSH and CDR2 is LQKENI. CDR3 residues: CASSRQQETQYF. DNA of the CDR3: TGTGCCAGCTCACGACAGCAAGAGACCCAGTACTTC.

This clonotype showed up many times. The chain links TRBV5-1 to TRBJ2-1; a possible D gene is TRBD2 (6 bases). V lost 6 bases and J lost 0, with 16 bases in between. The CDR3 length is 16 residues. Germline loops: CDR1 SGHRS, CDR2 YFSETQ. The CDR3 coding sequence is TGCGCCAGCACAGAGTTAGCGGTAATCTCCTACAATGAGCAGTTCTTC. This translates into CASTELAVISYNEQFF.

This clonotype was picked up many times. This rearrangement joins TRBV27 to TRBJ2-7; D is unresolved. Trimming pared 5 bases from V and 1 base from J, leaving 18 bases between. Germline CDR1 and CDR2: MNHEY and SMNVEV (reference sequence). The CDR3 runs to 16 residues. The DNA for the CDR3 is TGTGCCAGCAGTCACCAACCGGTTCCCCAATCCTACGAGCAGTACTTC. The encoded protein is CASSHQPVPQSYEQYF.

This clonotype was recorded many times. The gene calls are TRBV19 and TRBJ2-5; TRBD2 matches 9 bases. CDR3 size: 15 residues. Per germline, CDR1 LNHDA and CDR2 SQIVND (reference sequence). J was trimmed by 0 bases and V by 9 bases; bases with no gene match: 8. Written as DNA, the CDR3 is TGTGCCAGCACGCTAGCGGGACGGTACCAAGAGACCCAGTACTTC. It encodes CASTLAGRYQETQYF.

This clonotype occurred many times. This rearrangement joins TRBV3-1 to TRBJ1-4; D unresolved. Per germline, CDR1 LGHDT and CDR2 YNNKEL (reference sequence). This CDR3 is built from 11 residues. V shed 2 bases and J shed 12 bases, with 7 bases lying between them. The CDR3 DNA is TGTGCCAGCAGCCAACAGGAGGAACTGTTTTTT. It specifies CASSQQEELFF.

This clonotype was seen repeatedly, ten times or more. V gene TRBV28 combines with J gene TRBJ2-5, with 9 bases that match TRBD1. Germline V gene data show CDR1 as MDHEN and CDR2 as SYDVKM. V was clipped by 6 bases and J by 5 bases; unmatched bases: 13. The CDR3 covers 16 residues. Here the CDR3 reads CASSPTYRGRVETQYF. CDR3 coding DNA: TGTGCCAGCAGCCCGACTTACAGGGGGCGCGTCGAGACCCAGTACTTC.

The V call is TRBV7-3, the J call TRBJ2-5, with D hard to call. V lost 1 base and J lost 5, with 14 bases in between. The germline CDR1 and CDR2 sequences are SGHTA and FQGTGA. The CDR3 covers 15 residues. DNA of the CDR3: TGTGCCAGCAGCTTAAGGGTCCGGGTAGGGGAGACCCAGTACTTC. Protein sequence: CASSLRVRVGETQYF.

This clonotype appeared many times. This chain uses TRBV27 with TRBJ1-5; D not certain. Trimming removed 7 bases at V and 6 bases at J, with 19 bases between. The CDR3 consists of 15 residues. CDR1 and CDR2 (germline): MNHEY, SMNVEV (reference sequence). The CDR3 loop reads CASNPIPGRGQPQHF. In nucleotides, the CDR3 is TGTGCCAGCAACCCTATACCAGGTCGCGGTCAGCCCCAGCATTTT.

This clonotype was seen many times. This chain connects TRBV7-2 to TRBJ1-1; the D gene is possibly TRBD1 (6 bases). The germline gives CDR1 SGHTA, CDR2 FQGNSA. V was trimmed by 11 bases and J by 0 bases, leaving 10 bases between them. The length of the CDR3 is 12 residues. CDR3 bases: TGTGCCGGCGGGGGCATGAACACTGAAGCTTTCTTT. Amino acid sequence: CAGGGMNTEAFF.

This clonotype was recorded many times. The chain combines TRBV6-1 with TRBJ1-5; 8 bases are a match to TRBD1. The germline CDR1 and CDR2 sequences are MNHNS and SASEGT. The CDR3 runs 15 residues. The V and J ends lost 7 bases and 2 bases, in that order; junction bases with no gene match: 7. Here the CDR3 reads CASTLDRAGNQPQHF. DNA of the CDR3: TGTGCCAGCACTCTGGACAGGGCGGGCAATCAGCCCCAGCATTTT.

The rearrangement joins TRBV9 to TRBJ2-1; maybe TRBD1 (7 bases). The CDR3 runs to 17 residues. Germline-derived CDR1 and CDR2 are SGDLS and YYNGEE. The V end lost 2 bases, the J end lost 2 bases, and 17 bases lay between the germline ends. The CDR3 loop reads CASSVREQGTPYNEQFF. The DNA of the CDR3 is TGTGCCAGCAGCGTTCGGGAACAGGGGACTCCCTACAATGAGCAGTTCTTC.

This clonotype showed up just a few times. The chain has TRBV24-1 and TRBJ2-2; D possibly corresponds to TRBD1 (7 bases). The CDR3 runs to 15 residues. The V end was cut by 11 bases, the J end by 1 base, with 16 bases between. Germline CDR1 KGHDR, CDR2 SFDVKD. CDR3 loop: CAIKQGRGNTGELFF. The CDR3 DNA follows: TGTGCCATAAAACAGGGGCGGGGGAACACCGGGGAGCTGTTTTTT.

This sequence joins TRBV9 and TRBJ2-7; 8 bases line up with TRBD2. V lost 0 bases to trimming and J lost 1 base; unmatched junction nucleotides: 18. There are 20 residues in the CDR3. The germline V gene has CDR1 SGDLS and CDR2 YYNGEE. CDR3 in amino acids: CASSVASYSAREGPSYEQYF. In nucleotides, the CDR3 is TGTGCCAGCAGCGTAGCTAGCTACTCGGCTCGGGAGGGTCCTTCCTACGAGCAGTACTTC.

In this sample, this clonotype turned up a few times. The chain links TRBV24-1 to TRBJ1-5; 7 bases fit TRBD1. V lost 5 bases to trimming and J lost 6 bases; unmatched junction nucleotides: 6. Germline V CDR1 and CDR2: KGHDR, SFDVKD. The CDR3 covers 14 residues. Here the CDR3 reads CATSGDSSGQPQHF. The CDR3 region has the DNA TGTGCCACCAGTGGGGACAGTTCGGGTCAGCCCCAGCATTTT.

This clonotype was observed many times. This chain connects TRBV12-3 or TRBV12-4 to TRBJ2-3; 10 bases line up with TRBD2. The J segment lost 0 bases and the V segment lost 6 bases, leaving 6 bases of the junction unmatched. CDR3 length equals 16 residues. The CDR3 DNA reads TGTGCCAGCAGCCCCGGGACTAGCGCTAGCACAGATACGCAGTATTTT. It translates to CASSPGTSASTDTQYF.

V usage is TRBV12-3 or TRBV12-4 and J usage is TRBJ1-3; weak D call: TRBD1 (6 bases). The CDR3 has 16 residues. Trimming took 6 bases from V and 1 from J, leaving 16 bases between them. CDR3 region: CASSPRRGASGNTIYF. CDR3 coding DNA: TGTGCCAGCAGCCCCCGAAGGGGGGCATCTGGAAACACCATATATTTT.